The T cell receptor beta chain under discussion was sequenced for a study of blood T cells in healthy people across ages. Study observations and caveats: A roughly linear fall in TCR beta diversity per million T cells was seen with increasing age.

In germline, CDR1 is MGHRA, CDR2 YSYEKL. This CDR3 region has 16 residues. Trimming shortened V by 1 base and J by 3 bases, and 16 bases separated the two germline ends. PCR was performed a second time for roughly 6 to 12 cycles using a sample-barcoded 5' primer and a J-beta primer mix. TCRdb ran MiXCR on the 5' RACE reads and lists one entry per CDR3 protein. The sample holds about 1.4 million distinct CDR3 sequences, 59% seen once. Caucasian, healthy and from Russia, the donors were aged between about 6 and 90. This clonotype was seen a handful of times. Its specificity is unknown. This sequence was found in a man aged 18 to 29 in good health. Sequenced input: blood. The chain uses TRBV4-1 and TRBJ2-7, with D maybe TRBD1 (6 bases). The CDR3 DNA reads TGCGCCAGCAGCCAAGTTATTTCTGGACAGCACTACGAGCAGTACTTC. The encoded protein is CASSQVISGQHYEQYF.